The 17 T cell receptor beta chains presented below share a single source sample, sequenced in a study of T cell changes during pregnancy in multiple sclerosis (dated by TCRdb to about 2019). Receptor libraries were prepared by the immunoSEQ multiplex PCR assay. In its TCRdb copy, this immuneACCESS table keeps in-frame sequences only and misses some clones. Where compared with another copy, unresolved V genes explain less than half of these, and the others have no known cause. This sample holds about 20,000 clones; more than 80% were observed only once. Of the sample, 0.6% to 0.7% is held by the ten largest clones. The sequenced sample was CD4+ T cells from peripheral blood mononuclear cells, obtained in the third trimester of pregnancy. Receptor source: a female donor in good health, enrolled as a control in a pregnancy study.

The rearrangement joins TRBV30 to TRBJ1-6; tentative D call: TRBD1 (6 bases). Looked up from germline, CDR1 is GTSNPN and CDR2 is SVGIG (reference sequence). The CDR3 has 14 amino acids. V lost 3 bases and J 7 bases, leaving 13 bases between the germline ends. This CDR3 is CAWSPDRPNSPLHF. The CDR3, as DNA: TGTGCCTGGAGCCCGGACAGACCCAATTCACCCCTCCACTTT.

V is TRBV27 and J is TRBJ2-3; 7 bases agree with TRBD2. There are 15 residues in the CDR3. V was clipped by 6 bases and J by 0 bases; unmatched bases: 6. The germline V gene encodes CDR1 MNHEY and CDR2 SMNVEV (reference sequence). CDR3 coding DNA: TGTGCCAGCAGGTCGGGACTAAGGAGCACAGATACGCAGTATTTT. Amino acids: CASRSGLRSTDTQYF.

The genes are TRBV13 and TRBJ1-3; tentative D call: TRBD1 (5 bases). Trimming stripped 0 bases from V and 0 bases from J, with 9 bases between. The germline V gene has CDR1 PRHDT and CDR2 FYEKMQ (reference sequence). The CDR3 has 16 amino acids. The CDR3 reads CASSLGRGFSGNTIYF. In DNA, the CDR3 is TGTGCCAGCAGCTTAGGGCGGGGCTTCTCTGGAAACACCATATATTTT.

This chain joins TRBV6-1 and TRBJ2-5, with TRBD1 matching over 10 bases. The DNA end is a closer match to TRBJ2-7, so the J assignment may be wrong. The length of the CDR3 is 14 residues. Germline values: CDR1 MNHNS, CDR2 SASEGT. The CDR3 coding sequence is TGTGCCAGCAGCGGCGATGGACAGGGGGACGAGCAGTACTTC. Protein sequence: CASSGDGQGDEQYF.

This clone occurred a few times. V is TRBV28 and J is TRBJ1-1; D unclear. V lost 4 bases and J 1 base, leaving 7 bases between the germline ends. This CDR3 has 13 amino acids. The germline CDR1 and CDR2 sequences are MDHEN and SYDVKM. As DNA, the CDR3 is TGTGCCAGCAGTTCGGGTTCGAACACTGAAGCTTTCTTT. It specifies CASSSGSNTEAFF.

The V gene is TRBV7-2, the J gene TRBJ2-7; 9 bases match TRBD1. The J segment lost 4 bases and the V segment lost 1 base, leaving 2 bases of the junction unmatched. CDR3 length: 14 residues. Germline V gene sequence: CDR1 SGHTA, CDR2 FQGNSA. This CDR3 reads CASSLDGQGYEQYF. The CDR3 region has the DNA TGTGCCAGCAGCTTAGACGGACAGGGGTACGAGCAGTACTTC.

To note about this clone: The germline gene is not matched at one end of the junction; a read error may be the cause. The CDR3 reads CASSPMGTTNEKLFF. The CDR3 DNA follows: TGTGCCAGCAGCCCAATGGGGACAACCAATGAAAAACTGTTTTTT. The gene calls are TRBV9 and TRBJ1-4, with a possible D match to TRBD1 (6 bases). Germline V gene lookup returns CDR1 SGDLS and CDR2 YYNGEE. The CDR3 contains 15 residues.

V and J are TRBV2 and TRBJ1-1, with no clear D. There are 13 residues in the CDR3. V lost 8 bases, J lost 3 bases, and 13 bases lay in between. Germline V CDR1 and CDR2: SNHLY, FYNNEI. The CDR3 loop reads CASLIREDTEAFF. CDR3 DNA: TGTGCCAGCCTCATAAGGGAGGACACTGAAGCTTTCTTT. The variable domain in full, completed from reference TRBV2 and TRBJ1-1, reads EPEVTQTPSHQVTQMGQEVILRCVPISNHLYFYWYRQILGQKVEFLVSFYNNEISEKSEIFDDQFSVERPDGSNFTLKIRSTKLEDSAMYFCASLIREDTEAFFGQGTRLTVV.

V is TRBV13 and J is TRBJ1-4; 9 positions match TRBD1. This CDR3 is built from 16 residues. J was trimmed by 5 bases and V by 5 bases; bases with no gene match: 9. CDR1 and CDR2 from the germline V gene are PRHDT and FYEKMQ (reference sequence). CDR3 bases: TGTGCCAGCAGCCACCGATCCGGGACAGGGAATGAAAAACTGTTTTTT. It encodes CASSHRSGTGNEKLFF.

The chain recombines TRBV4-1 with TRBJ1-2; possible D gene TRBD1, 6 bases. CDR3 length equals 14 residues. CDR1 MGHRA and CDR2 YSYEKL come from the germline V gene. V was pared by 4 bases and J by 3 bases, with 12 bases between. The CDR3 protein is CASSLETGYYGYTF. CDR3 nucleotides: TGCGCCAGCAGCCTAGAAACAGGGTACTATGGCTACACCTTC.

This clone was detected only once. The rearrangement links TRBV7-2 to TRBJ1-1; 7 nucleotides match TRBD1. V dropped 4 bases and J dropped 4; count of bases not matched to a gene: 9. This CDR3 is 15 amino acids long. Per the germline V gene, CDR1 is SGHTA and CDR2 is FQGNSA. The DNA of the CDR3 is TGTGCCAGCAGCTCCCTAGACAGGGTGGGCACTGAAGCTTTCTTT. Encoded protein: CASSSLDRVGTEAFF.

The J gene is TRBJ2-3, the V gene TRBV4-3; 12 bases agree with TRBD2. This CDR3 spans 18 amino acids. Germline V gives CDR1 LGHNA, CDR2 YSLEER. Germline trimming cut 2 bases from V and 2 bases from J; bases unmatched to any gene: 8. The CDR3 is CASSQSWTSGISTDTQYF. CDR3 DNA: TGCGCCAGCAGCCAATCCTGGACTAGCGGGATCTCCACAGATACGCAGTATTTT.

The CDR3 loop is CASSFQGLNTEAFF. Here the CDR3 DNA reads TGTGCCAGCAGTTTCCAGGGGTTGAACACTGAAGCTTTCTTT. The chain recombines TRBV27 with TRBJ1-1, with TRBD1 as a possible D gene (6 bases). Germline V lookup: CDR1 MNHEY, CDR2 SMNVEV (reference sequence). Trimming shortened V by 3 bases and J by 0 bases, and 8 bases separated the two germline ends. This CDR3 comprises 14 residues.

The chain joins TRBV7-8 to TRBJ1-4; D not resolved. CDR3 length equals 13 residues. Trimming took off 6 bases at V and 8 bases at J, with 13 bases between the two ends. Germline assignment: CDR1 SGHVS and CDR2 FQNEAQ. Here the CDR3 reads CASSLSRPEKLFF. In DNA form, the CDR3 reads TGTGCCAGCAGTCTTAGTCGCCCCGAAAAACTGTTTTTT.

V is TRBV7-9 and J is TRBJ2-1, with 14 bases fitting TRBD2. CDR3 length equals 18 residues. V lost 3 bases and J lost 7; bases outside the gene matches: 11. Germline CDR1 and CDR2: SEHNR and FQNEAQ (reference sequence). The CDR3 region is CASSFTPGLAGAGNEQFF. Written as DNA, the CDR3 is TGTGCCAGCAGCTTTACCCCGGGACTAGCGGGAGCGGGGAATGAGCAGTTCTTC.

This clone occurred once. V and J are TRBV30 and TRBJ2-7, with D tentatively TRBD1 (7 bases). The germline V and J ends were trimmed by 3 bases and 3 bases, with 18 bases remaining between them. CDR1 GTSNPN and CDR2 SVGIG come from the germline V gene (reference sequence). This CDR3 spans 15 amino acids. The CDR3 sequence is CAWSGGQRDYYEQYF. CDR3 bases: TGTGCCTGGAGCGGGGGACAGAGGGATTACTACGAGCAGTACTTC.

The rearrangement links TRBV2 to TRBJ2-3, with 13 bases identical to TRBD2. The CDR3 consists of 17 residues. Germline trimming cut 7 bases from V and 2 bases from J; bases unmatched to any gene: 9. Germline assignment: CDR1 SNHLY and CDR2 FYNNEI. The CDR3 here is CASIRTSGRLNTDTQYF. The CDR3 DNA is TGTGCCAGCATCCGGACTAGCGGGAGACTAAACACAGATACGCAGTATTTT.